A selection of T cell receptor beta chains follows, all from one sample in a study of cytomegalovirus exposure and HLA in healthy donors. The data were produced by immunoSEQ multiplex PCR, yet TCRdb's version contains in-frame clones alone and is incomplete. The sample lists around 130,000 clones; around 74% were seen once. Input material: PBMCs. The receptors derive from a woman between 45 and 60 years old in good health and CMV-seropositive. The conserved cysteine and the conserved F or W are not part of the CDR3 here. Not every row has a clone size; where given, it reads once, few, many or a size class.

abundance | v_gene | CDR3aa
NA | TRBV19 | ASKGERTRLNYGYT
NA | TRBV19 | ASSSTGDYGYT
NA | TRBV5-1 | ASSPGTSPSETQY
NA | TRBV7-9 | ASSSGAGGGGTEAF
NA | TRBV18 | ASSPVQETQY
NA | TRBV7-9 | ASSRTGTGGRDYSFA
NA | TRBV15 | ATSRVGADTEAF
NA | TRBV25-1 | ASSAGGAGRTDTQY
NA | TRBV13 | ASSKYLQGTYGYT
NA | TRBV5-5 | ASSLGGTDAYYTDTQY
few | TRBV6-5 | ASSPRSRDTQY
NA | TRBV9 | ASSVGGTSVNQETQY
once | TRBV5-1 | ASSIGTSGVSH
few | TRBV6-4 | ASRGQGVNTEAF
NA | TRBV7-2 | ASSPAGLGRGTQY
NA | TRBV5-6 | ASRDRGCGYT
NA | TRBV6-5 | ASSAPYRGQAF